The clone carrying this T cell receptor beta chain was picked up many times. Its target is not known. Preparation of the TCRbeta library used unique molecular identifiers. TCRdb called the PCR reads again in MiXCR, with one record for every CDR3 protein. The table records 250,000 to 300,000 distinct CDR3 sequences, roughly 8.2% of them present only once. This sample is drawn from a study of T-cell reconstitution after alpha-beta-depleted transplantation in children. Study conclusions and caveats: After one year, T-cell counts and TCRbeta diversity mostly came from new T cells. Reports say that about two months after transplant, the alpha-beta T cells came out of several hundred graft clones that had expanded.

The CDR3 sequence is 16 residues long. Per the germline V gene, CDR1 is SGHTA and CDR2 is FQGNSA. V trimming: 5 bases; J trimming: 8 bases; junction bases outside the gene matches: 12. The sequences come from peripheral blood, collected 360 days after TCRalphabeta/CD19-depleted stem cell transplant. The source is a female patient aged 2-10 years who had a stem cell transplant for Fanconi anemia, so the T cells may come from the graft donor. The rearrangement uses TRBV7-2 and TRBJ2-1; TRBD1 aligns across 10 bases. The CDR3 is CASSGPDRGILYEQFF. For the CDR3, the DNA is TGTGCCAGCAGCGGACCGGACAGGGGGATTCTCTATGAGCAGTTCTTC.